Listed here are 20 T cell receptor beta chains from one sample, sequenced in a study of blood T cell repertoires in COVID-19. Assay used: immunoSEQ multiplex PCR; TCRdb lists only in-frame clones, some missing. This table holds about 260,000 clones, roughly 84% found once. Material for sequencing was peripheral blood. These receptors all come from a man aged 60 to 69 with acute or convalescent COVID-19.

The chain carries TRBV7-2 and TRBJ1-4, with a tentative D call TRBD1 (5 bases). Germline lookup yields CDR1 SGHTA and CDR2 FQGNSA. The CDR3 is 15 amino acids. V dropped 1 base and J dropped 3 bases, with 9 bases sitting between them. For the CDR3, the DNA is TGTGCCAGCAGCTTAGTGGTGGGGCCTAATGAAAAACTGTTTTTT. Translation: CASSLVVGPNEKLFF.

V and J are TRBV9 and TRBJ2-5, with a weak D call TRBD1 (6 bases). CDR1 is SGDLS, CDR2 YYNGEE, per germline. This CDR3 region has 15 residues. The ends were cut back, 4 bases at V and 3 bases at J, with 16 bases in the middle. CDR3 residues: CASSPQGMMEETQYF. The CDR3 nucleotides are TGTGCCAGCAGCCCCCAGGGGATGATGGAAGAGACCCAGTACTTC.

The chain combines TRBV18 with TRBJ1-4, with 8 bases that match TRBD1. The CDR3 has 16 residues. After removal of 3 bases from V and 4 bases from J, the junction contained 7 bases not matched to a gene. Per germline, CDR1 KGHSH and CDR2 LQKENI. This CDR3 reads CASSPSQGANNEKLFF. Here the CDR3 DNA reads TGTGCCAGCTCACCCTCCCAGGGGGCGAATAATGAAAAACTGTTTTTT.

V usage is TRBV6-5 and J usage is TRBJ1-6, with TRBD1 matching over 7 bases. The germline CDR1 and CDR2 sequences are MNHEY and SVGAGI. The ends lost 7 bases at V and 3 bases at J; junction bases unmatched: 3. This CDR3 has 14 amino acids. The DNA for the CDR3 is TGTGCCAGCAATTGGGACAGCTATAATTCACCCCTCCACTTT. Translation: CASNWDSYNSPLHF.

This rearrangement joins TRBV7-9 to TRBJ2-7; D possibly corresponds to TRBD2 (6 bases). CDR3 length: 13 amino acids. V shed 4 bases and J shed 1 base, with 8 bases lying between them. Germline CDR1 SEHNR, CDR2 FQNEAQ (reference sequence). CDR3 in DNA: TGTGCCAGCAGCTCGACTAGTTCCTACGAGCAGTACTTC. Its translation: CASSSTSSYEQYF. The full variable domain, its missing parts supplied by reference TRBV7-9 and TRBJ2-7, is DTGVSQNPRHKITKRGQNVTFRCDPISEHNRLYWYRQTLGQGPEFLTYFQNEAQLEKSRLLSDRFSAERPKGSFSTLEIQRTEQGDSAMYLCASSSTSSYEQYFGPGTRLTVT.

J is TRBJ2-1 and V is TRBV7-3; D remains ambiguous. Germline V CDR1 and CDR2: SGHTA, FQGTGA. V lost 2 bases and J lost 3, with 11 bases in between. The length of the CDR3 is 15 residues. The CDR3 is CASSLGAALYNEQFF. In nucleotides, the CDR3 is TGTGCCAGCAGCTTAGGTGCGGCCCTCTACAATGAGCAGTTCTTC.

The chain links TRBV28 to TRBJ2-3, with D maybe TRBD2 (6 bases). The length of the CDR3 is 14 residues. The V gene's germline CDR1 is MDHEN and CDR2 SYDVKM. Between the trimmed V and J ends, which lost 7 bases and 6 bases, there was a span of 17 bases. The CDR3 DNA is TGTGCCAGCACCCAAGCGGGCTTAAAGGATACGCAGTATTTT. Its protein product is CASTQAGLKDTQYF.

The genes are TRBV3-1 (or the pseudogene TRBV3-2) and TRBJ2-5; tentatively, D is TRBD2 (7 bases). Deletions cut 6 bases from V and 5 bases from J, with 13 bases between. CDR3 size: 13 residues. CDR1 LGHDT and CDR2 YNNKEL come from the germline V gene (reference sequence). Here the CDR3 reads CASSHRGGETQYF. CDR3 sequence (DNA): TGTGCCAGCAGTCATAGGGGGGGCGAGACCCAGTACTTC.

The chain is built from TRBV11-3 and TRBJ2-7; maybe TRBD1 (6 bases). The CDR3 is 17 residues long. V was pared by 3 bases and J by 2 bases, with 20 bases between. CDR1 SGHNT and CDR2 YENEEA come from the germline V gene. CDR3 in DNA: TGTGCCAGCAGCTTCGAAAAGGTAGGGGGACCACCCTACGAGCAGTACTTC. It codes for CASSFEKVGGPPYEQYF.

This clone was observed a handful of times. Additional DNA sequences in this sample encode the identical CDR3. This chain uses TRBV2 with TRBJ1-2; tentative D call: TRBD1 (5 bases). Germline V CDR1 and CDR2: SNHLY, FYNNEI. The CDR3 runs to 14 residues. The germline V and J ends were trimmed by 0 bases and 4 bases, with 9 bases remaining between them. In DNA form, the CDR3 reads TGTGCCAGCAGTGAAGCCCAGGGTACCTATGGCTACACCTTC. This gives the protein CASSEAQGTYGYTF.

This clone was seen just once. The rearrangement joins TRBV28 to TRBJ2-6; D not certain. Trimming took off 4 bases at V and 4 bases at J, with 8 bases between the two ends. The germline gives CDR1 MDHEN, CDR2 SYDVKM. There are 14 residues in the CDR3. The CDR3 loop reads CASSSARGANVLTF. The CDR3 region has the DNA TGTGCCAGCAGTTCAGCCAGGGGGGCCAACGTCCTGACTTTC.

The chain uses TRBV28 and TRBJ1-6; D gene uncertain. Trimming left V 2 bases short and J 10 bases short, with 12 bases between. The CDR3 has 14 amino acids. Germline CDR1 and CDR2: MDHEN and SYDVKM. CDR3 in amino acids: CASSLSPAGSPLHF. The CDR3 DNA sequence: TGTGCCAGCAGTTTAAGCCCAGCGGGATCACCCCTCCACTTT.

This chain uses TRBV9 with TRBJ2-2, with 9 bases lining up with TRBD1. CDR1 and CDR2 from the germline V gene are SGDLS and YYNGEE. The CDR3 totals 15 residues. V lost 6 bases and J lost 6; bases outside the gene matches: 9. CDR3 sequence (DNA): TGTGCCAGCAACGACAGGGGGTCGGTGGCCGGGGAGCTGTTTTTT. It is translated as CASNDRGSVAGELFF.

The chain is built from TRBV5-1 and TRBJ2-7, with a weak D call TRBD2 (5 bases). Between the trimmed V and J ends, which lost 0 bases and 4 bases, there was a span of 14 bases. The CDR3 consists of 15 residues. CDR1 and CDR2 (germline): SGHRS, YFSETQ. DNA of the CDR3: TGCGCCAGCAGCTTGGATGACACCAGAGGGTACGAGCAGTACTTC. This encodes CASSLDDTRGYEQYF.

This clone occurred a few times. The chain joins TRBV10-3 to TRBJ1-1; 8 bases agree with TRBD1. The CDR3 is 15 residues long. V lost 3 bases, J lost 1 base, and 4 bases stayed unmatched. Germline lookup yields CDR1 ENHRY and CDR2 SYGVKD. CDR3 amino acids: CAISEFGQGNTEAFF. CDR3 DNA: TGTGCCATCAGTGAATTCGGACAGGGGAACACTGAAGCTTTCTTT.

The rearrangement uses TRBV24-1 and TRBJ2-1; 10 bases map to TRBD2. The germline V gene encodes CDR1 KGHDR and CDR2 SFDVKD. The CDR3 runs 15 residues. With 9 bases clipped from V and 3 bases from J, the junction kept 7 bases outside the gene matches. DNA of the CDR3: TGTGCCACCCAATCTAGCGGGAGCTTCTACAATGAGCAGTTCTTC. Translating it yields CATQSSGSFYNEQFF.

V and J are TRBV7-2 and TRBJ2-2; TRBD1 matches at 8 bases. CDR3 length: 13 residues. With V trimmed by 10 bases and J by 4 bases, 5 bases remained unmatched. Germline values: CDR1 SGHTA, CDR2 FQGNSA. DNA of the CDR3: TGTGCCACCCGCAGGGGGCGCACCGGGGAGCTGTTTTTT. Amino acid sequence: CATRRGRTGELFF.

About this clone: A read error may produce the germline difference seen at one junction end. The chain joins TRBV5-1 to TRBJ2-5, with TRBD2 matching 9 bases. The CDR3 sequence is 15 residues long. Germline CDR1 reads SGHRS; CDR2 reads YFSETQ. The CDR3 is CARSAGGRGGETQYF. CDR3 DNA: TGCGCCCGCAGCGCCGGGGGGCGGGGGGGAGAGACCCAGTACTTC.

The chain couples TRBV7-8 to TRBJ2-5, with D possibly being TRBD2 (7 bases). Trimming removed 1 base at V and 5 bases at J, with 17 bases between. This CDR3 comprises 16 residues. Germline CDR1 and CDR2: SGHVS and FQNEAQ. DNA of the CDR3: TGTGCCAGCAGCTTAGATGGCCGGGGGGCGGCGGAGACCCAGTACTTC. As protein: CASSLDGRGAAETQYF. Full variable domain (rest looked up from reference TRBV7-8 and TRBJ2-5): GAGVSQSPRYKVAKRGQDVALRCDPISGHVSLFWYQQALGQGPEFLTYFQNEAQLDKSGLPSDRFFAERPEGSVSTLKIQRTQQEDSAVYLCASSLDGRGAAETQYFGPGTRLLVL.

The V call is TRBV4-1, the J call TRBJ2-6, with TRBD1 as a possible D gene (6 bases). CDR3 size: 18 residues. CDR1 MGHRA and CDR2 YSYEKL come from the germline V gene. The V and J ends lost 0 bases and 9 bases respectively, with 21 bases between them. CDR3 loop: CASSQDPTGSIGSNVLTF. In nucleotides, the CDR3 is TGCGCCAGCAGCCAAGACCCGACAGGATCGATTGGAAGCAACGTCCTGACTTTC.